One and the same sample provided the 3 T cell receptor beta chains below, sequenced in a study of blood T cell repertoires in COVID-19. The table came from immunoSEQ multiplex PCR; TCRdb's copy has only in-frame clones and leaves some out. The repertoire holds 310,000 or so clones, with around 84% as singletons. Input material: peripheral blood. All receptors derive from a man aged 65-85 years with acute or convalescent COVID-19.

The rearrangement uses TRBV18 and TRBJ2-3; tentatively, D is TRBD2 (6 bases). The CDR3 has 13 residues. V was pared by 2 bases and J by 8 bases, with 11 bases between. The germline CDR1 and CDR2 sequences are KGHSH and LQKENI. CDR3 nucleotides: TGTGCCAGCTCACCAGGCCGGGACTCTACGCAGTATTTT. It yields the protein CASSPGRDSTQYF.

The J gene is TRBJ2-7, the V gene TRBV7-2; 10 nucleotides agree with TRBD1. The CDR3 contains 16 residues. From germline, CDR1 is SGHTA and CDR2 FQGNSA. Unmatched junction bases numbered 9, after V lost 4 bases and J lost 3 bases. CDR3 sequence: CASSSRRQGAGYEQYF. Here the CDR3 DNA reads TGTGCCAGCAGCTCAAGACGACAGGGGGCCGGCTACGAGCAGTACTTC.

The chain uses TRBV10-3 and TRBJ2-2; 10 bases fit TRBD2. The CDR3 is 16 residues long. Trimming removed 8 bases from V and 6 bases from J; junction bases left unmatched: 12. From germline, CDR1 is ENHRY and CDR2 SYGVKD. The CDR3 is CAIGWLAGEYAGELFF. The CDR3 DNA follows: TGTGCCATCGGCTGGCTAGCGGGAGAATATGCCGGGGAGCTGTTTTTT.